Listed below are T cell receptor beta chains from one sample, sequenced in a study of Ad26.COV2.S vaccination and SARS-CoV-2 variants. Using immunoSEQ multiplex PCR, the repertoire was profiled, and TCRdb retains in-frame clones only, with some absent. Of roughly 450,000 clones listed, 75% to 95% are singletons. The source was peripheral blood, collected in a trial of Ad26.COV2.S vaccine versus placebo. These receptors were collected from a person aged 18-60 years who received the Ad26.COV2.S COVID-19 vaccine or a placebo. Each CDR3 is given with its conserved first and last residue. The D gene is left open where the match is weak. A row's size may be missing; if present it is once, few, many or a size class.

v_gene	d_gene	j_gene	abundance	CDR3aa	CDR3nt
TRBV5-1	TRBD1	TRBJ1-2	-	CASSLGPQTGDYGYTF	TGCGCCAGCAGCTTGGGACCACAGACAGGGGACTATGGCTACACCTTC
TRBV6-6	-	TRBJ1-5	-	CASSYSNSNQPQHF	TGTGCCAGCAGTTACTCGAATAGCAATCAGCCCCAGCATTTT
TRBV28	-	TRBJ2-1	-	CASIGGGSHNEQFF	TGTGCCAGCATCGGGGGCGGGAGCCACAATGAGCAGTTCTTC
TRBV6-2/TRBV6-3	TRBD2	TRBJ2-1	-	CASTPLAGAYEQFF	TGTGCCAGCACCCCACTAGCGGGAGCATATGAGCAGTTCTTC
TRBV19	TRBD1	TRBJ1-2	-	CASTKDRGNYGYTF	TGTGCCAGTACCAAGGACAGGGGGAACTATGGCTACACCTTC
TRBV7-9	TRBD1	TRBJ2-2	once	CASSLGGGYTGELFF	TGTGCCAGCAGCTTAGGAGGGGGCTACACCGGGGAGCTGTTTTTT
TRBV2	-	TRBJ2-1	-	CASSFSGNEQFF	TGTGCCAGCAGTTTCTCAGGCAATGAGCAGTTCTTC
TRBV6-2/TRBV6-3	TRBD1	TRBJ1-5	-	CASSGQGGNQPQHF	TGTGCCAGCAGCGGACAGGGGGGAAATCAGCCCCAGCATTTT
TRBV3-1/TRBV3-2	TRBD2	TRBJ2-1	-	CASSQGTSGTSQRDEQFF	TGTGCCAGCAGCCAGGGGACTAGCGGGACCAGCCAACGCGATGAGCAGTTCTTC
TRBV30	-	TRBJ1-2	-	CAWSAQASIYGYTF	TGTGCCTGGAGTGCACAGGCGTCTATCTATGGCTACACCTTC
TRBV2	TRBD2	TRBJ2-5	few	CASRGLAGEETQYF	TGTGCCAGCAGGGGACTAGCGGGAGAAGAGACCCAGTACTTC
TRBV25-1	-	TRBJ2-1	-	CASSVGLGQFF	TGTGCCAGCAGTGTCGGGCTCGGGCAGTTCTTC
TRBV6-5	TRBD2	TRBJ2-1	-	CASSYLSGRANEQFF	TGTGCCAGCAGTTACCTTAGCGGGAGGGCCAATGAGCAGTTCTTC
TRBV30	-	TRBJ2-7	-	CAWSVGQFYEQYF	TGTGCCTGGAGTGTAGGGCAGTTTTACGAGCAGTACTTC
TRBV4-2	TRBD2	TRBJ2-7	-	CASSQRTSGPYEQYF	TGTGCCAGCAGCCAGCGGACTAGCGGACCCTACGAGCAGTACTTC
TRBV9	-	TRBJ2-2	-	CASSVLSNRNTGELFF	TGTGCCAGCAGCGTATTGTCCAACAGGAACACCGGGGAGCTGTTTTTT
TRBV15	TRBD2	TRBJ2-7	-	CATSNVAGGPHEQYF	TGTGCCACCAGCAACGTAGCGGGAGGGCCACACGAGCAGTACTTC
TRBV12-3/TRBV12-4	-	TRBJ2-7	-	CASVREGGEQYF	TGTGCCAGCGTCCGTGAAGGAGGCGAGCAGTACTTC
TRBV5-1	TRBD2	TRBJ2-3	-	CASSLASGGRTDTQYF	TGCGCCAGCAGCTTGGCTAGCGGGGGACGCACAGATACGCAGTATTTT
TRBV7-2	TRBD2	TRBJ2-1	-	CASSLGTSGSYNEQFF	TGTGCCAGCAGCTTGGGGACTAGCGGGAGTTACAATGAGCAGTTCTTC
TRBV30	-	TRBJ2-4	-	CAWSVGQKNIQYF	TGTGCCTGGAGTGTAGGGCAGAAAAACATTCAGTACTTC
TRBV3-1/TRBV3-2	TRBD2	TRBJ2-3	-	CASSLILAGGRQVTDTQYF	TGTGCCAGCAGCCTGATACTAGCGGGAGGACGCCAGGTCACAGATACGCAGTATTTT
TRBV4-1	-	TRBJ1-4	-	CASSQGTEPGEKLFF	TGCGCCAGCAGCCAAGGGACGGAACCAGGTGAAAAACTGTTTTTT
TRBV5-4	-	TRBJ1-1	-	CASSLYQGQNTEAFF	TGTGCCAGCAGCTTGTACCAGGGACAGAACACTGAAGCTTTCTTT
TRBV6-2/TRBV6-3	-	TRBJ2-2	many	CASSGRDTGELFF	TGTGCCAGCAGTGGAAGGGACACCGGGGAGCTGTTTTTT
TRBV3-1/TRBV3-2	-	TRBJ1-2	-	CASSLEGVLAGYTF	TGTGCCAGCAGCCTCGAGGGGGTTTTAGCAGGCTACACCTTC
TRBV7-6	-	TRBJ2-2	-	CASSPGGGWTGELFF	TGTGCCAGCAGTCCAGGGGGAGGGTGGACCGGGGAGCTGTTTTTT
TRBV28	-	TRBJ2-3	-	CASSLQGGEYTDTQYF	TGTGCCAGCAGTTTGCAGGGGGGGGAATACACAGATACGCAGTATTTT
TRBV9	-	TRBJ1-5	many	CASSVDEGQPQHF	TGTGCCAGCAGCGTAGACGAGGGACAGCCCCAGCATTTT
TRBV18	TRBD2	TRBJ2-3	-	CASSPSSGRIDTQYF	TGTGCCAGCTCACCATCTAGCGGGAGAATAGATACGCAGTATTTT
TRBV4-1	TRBD1	TRBJ2-2	few	CASSQGDRNTGELFF	TGCGCCAGCAGCCAAGGGGACAGGAACACCGGGGAGCTGTTTTTT
TRBV5-4	TRBD1	TRBJ1-6	-	CASSPGQTGFYNSPLHF	TGTGCCAGCAGTCCGGGACAGACTGGTTTCTATAATTCACCCCTCCACTTT